These T cell receptor beta chains were read from a single sample in a study of T cells in Graves' hyperthyroidism and ophthalmopathy. TCRdb re-called the multiplex PCR reads through MiXCR, storing one row per CDR3 protein. This table has about 350,000 distinct CDR3 sequences, about 13% appearing once. Sample: blood. These receptors all stem from a woman aged 35 to 49 with Graves' ophthalmopathy. Each CDR3 is given with its conserved first and last residue. The D gene is left open where the match is weak. Not all rows give a size; the values are once, few, many and, for expanded clones, a class.

V gene	J gene	clone size	D gene	CDR3 length	CDR3 protein	CDR3 DNA
TRBV6-1	TRBJ1-2	many	TRBD1	14	CASQGARGLGGYTF	TGTGCCAGTCAGGGGGCGCGGGGTCTGGGAGGCTACACCTTC
TRBV7-2	TRBJ2-3	many	-	15	CASSLDSRAVGTQYF	TGTGCCAGCAGCTTAGATTCGAGGGCGGTGGGTACGCAGTATTTT
TRBV11-3	TRBJ2-7	many	-	13	CASSLPPGYEQYF	TGTGCCAGCAGCTTACCACCGGGCTACGAGCAGTACTTC
TRBV3-1	TRBJ2-5	many	TRBD2	13	CASWNSGGETQYF	TGTGCCAGCTGGAACAGCGGGGGAGAGACCCAGTACTTC
TRBV27	TRBJ1-6	-	-	15	CASSSSQVFGSPLHF	TGTGCCAGCAGTTCCTCCCAAGTGTTTGGTTCACCCCTCCACTTT
TRBV10-3	TRBJ2-6	few	-	19	CAISATPGAPSSGANVLTF	TGTGCCATCAGTGCTACCCCAGGTGCCCCTAGCTCTGGGGCCAACGTCCTGACTTTC
TRBV5-4	TRBJ1-2	-	TRBD1	15	CASSGPGQGRGGYTF	TGTGCCAGCAGCGGGCCGGGACAGGGTCGAGGTGGCTACACCTTC
TRBV5-1	TRBJ2-7	many	-	14	CASSLVKGAYEQYF	TGCGCCAGCAGCTTGGTTAAAGGGGCCTACGAGCAGTACTTC
TRBV30	TRBJ1-2	-	TRBD1	15	CAWSPGQGLSYGYTF	TGTGCCTGGAGTCCGGGACAGGGCCTTTCCTATGGCTACACCTTC
TRBV28	TRBJ1-5	many	TRBD1	14	CASSPGQGYQPQHF	TGTGCCAGCAGTCCCGGACAGGGCTATCAGCCCCAGCATTTT
TRBV3-1	TRBJ1-1	many	-	16	CASSQRGRAANTEAFF	TGTGCCAGCAGCCAAAGAGGGAGGGCTGCTAACACTGAAGCTTTCTTT
TRBV20-1	TRBJ2-5	many	-	13	CSAHGGMQETQYF	TGCAGTGCTCATGGGGGCATGCAAGAGACCCAGTACTTC
TRBV11-2	TRBJ2-1	many	-	15	CASSLVAATYNEQFF	TGTGCCAGCAGCTTAGTAGCGGCAACCTACAATGAGCAGTTCTTC
TRBV20-1	TRBJ1-6	many	-	15	CSAPGQFKPNSPLHF	TGCAGTGCCCCCGGACAGTTTAAGCCGAATTCACCCCTCCACTTT
TRBV27	TRBJ1-6	many	-	17	CASSSTTSGSVGSPLHF	TGTGCCAGCAGTTCCACGACATCGGGGAGTGTAGGCTCACCCCTCCACTTT
TRBV6-1	TRBJ1-1	few	TRBD1	16	CASSWRDRALNTEAFF	TGTGCCAGCAGTTGGAGGGACAGGGCTTTGAACACTGAAGCTTTCTTT
TRBV24-1	TRBJ2-5	few	-	16	CATSDHGLRGDETQYF	TGTGCCACCAGTGATCACGGGTTGAGGGGGGACGAGACCCAGTACTTC
TRBV6-1	TRBJ2-3	many	TRBD1	15	CASRFGTGGPDTQYF	TGTGCCAGCAGGTTCGGGACAGGGGGCCCAGATACGCAGTATTTT
TRBV20-1	TRBJ2-3	many	TRBD2	15	CSARVIAGGTDTQYF	TGCAGTGCTAGAGTGATTGCGGGGGGGACAGATACGCAGTATTTT
TRBV6-1	TRBJ2-1	few	-	16	CASSLFAGPPYNEQFF	TGTGCCAGCAGTCTTTTTGCGGGGCCCCCTTACAATGAGCAGTTCTTC
TRBV19	TRBJ2-2	-	TRBD1	14	CASAWDRVTGELFF	TGTGCCAGTGCGTGGGACAGGGTCACCGGGGAGCTGTTTTTT
TRBV19	TRBJ2-2	-	-	15	CASSISAVVTGELFF	TGTGCCAGTAGTATTTCGGCGGTGGTAACCGGGGAGCTGTTTTTT
TRBV24-1	TRBJ2-3	many	-	14	CATSLSGGGDTQYF	TGTGCCACCAGCCTCAGCGGAGGGGGAGATACGCAGTATTTT
TRBV9	TRBJ2-7	many	-	13	CASSSRLNYEQYF	TGTGCCAGCAGCTCACGACTGAACTACGAGCAGTACTTC
TRBV11-2	TRBJ2-7	-	TRBD1	15	CASSSRTGFSYEQYF	TGTGCCAGCAGCTCGCGGACAGGGTTTAGCTACGAGCAGTACTTC
TRBV3-1	TRBJ2-7	many	TRBD1	15	CASSPPRGPYYEQYF	TGTGCCAGCAGCCCACCCAGGGGGCCTTACTACGAGCAGTACTTC
TRBV3-1	TRBJ2-2	-	-	14	CASSLSGATGELFF	TGTGCCAGCAGCCTTAGCGGAGCCACCGGGGAGCTGTTTTTT
TRBV20-1	TRBJ1-5	many	-	15	CSASSPGTRNQPQHF	TGCAGTGCTAGCTCCCCGGGGACGCGAAATCAGCCCCAGCATTTT
TRBV27	TRBJ2-7	many	TRBD2	15	CASSLWGGGTYEQYF	TGTGCCAGCAGTTTATGGGGCGGGGGAACCTACGAGCAGTACTTC
TRBV5-1	TRBJ1-1	many	-	15	CASSLDQSFNTEAFF	TGCGCCAGCAGCTTGGATCAGAGTTTCAACACTGAAGCTTTCTTT
TRBV29-1	TRBJ2-4	few	TRBD1	12	CSVFSTGYIQYF	TGCAGCGTGTTCTCGACAGGGTACATTCAGTACTTC
TRBV6-4	TRBJ2-3	-	-	14	CASSDKRSTDTQYF	TGTGCCAGCAGTGACAAGAGGAGCACAGATACGCAGTATTTT